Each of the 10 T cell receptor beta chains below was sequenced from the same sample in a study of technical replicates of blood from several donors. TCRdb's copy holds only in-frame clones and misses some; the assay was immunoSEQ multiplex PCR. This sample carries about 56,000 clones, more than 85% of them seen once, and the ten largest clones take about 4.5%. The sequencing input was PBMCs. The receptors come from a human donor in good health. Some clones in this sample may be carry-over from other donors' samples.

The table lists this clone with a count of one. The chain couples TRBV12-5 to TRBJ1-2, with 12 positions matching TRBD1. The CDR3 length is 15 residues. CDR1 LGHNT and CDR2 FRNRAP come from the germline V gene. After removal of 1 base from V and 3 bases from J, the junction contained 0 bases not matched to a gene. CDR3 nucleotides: TGTGCTAGTGGTTTGGGGGACAGGGGGCACTATGGCTACACCTTC. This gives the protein CASGLGDRGHYGYTF.

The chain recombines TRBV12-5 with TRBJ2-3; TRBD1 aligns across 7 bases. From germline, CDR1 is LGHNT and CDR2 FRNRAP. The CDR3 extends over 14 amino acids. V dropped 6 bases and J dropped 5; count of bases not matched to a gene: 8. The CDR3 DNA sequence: TGTGCTAGTGGCCGGGACAGTACGCTAGATACGCAGTATTTT. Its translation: CASGRDSTLDTQYF.

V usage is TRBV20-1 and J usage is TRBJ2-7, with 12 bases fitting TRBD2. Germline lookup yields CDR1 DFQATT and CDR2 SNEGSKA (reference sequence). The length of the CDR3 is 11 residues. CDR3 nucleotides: TGCAGTGCCAGACGACTAGCGGGGGCTTCGGTC. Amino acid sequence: CSARRLAGASV.

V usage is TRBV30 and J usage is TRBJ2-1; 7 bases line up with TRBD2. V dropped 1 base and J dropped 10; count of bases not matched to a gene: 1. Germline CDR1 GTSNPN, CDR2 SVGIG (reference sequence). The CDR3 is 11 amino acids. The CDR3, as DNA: TGTGCCTGGAGTGACGGGGGGGAGCAGTTCTTC. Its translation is CAWSDGGEQFF.

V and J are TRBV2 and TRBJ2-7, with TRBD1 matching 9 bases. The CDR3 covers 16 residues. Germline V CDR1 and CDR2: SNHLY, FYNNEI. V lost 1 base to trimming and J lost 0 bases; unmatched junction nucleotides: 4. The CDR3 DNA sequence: TGTGCCAGCAGTGAAGAGGGACAGGGACTCTCCTACGAGCAGTACTTC. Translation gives CASSEEGQGLSYEQYF.

The CDR3 region has the DNA TGCAGCGTGGGACAGTACTATAATTCACCCCTCCACTTT. This translates into CSVGQYYNSPLHF. This sequence joins TRBV29-1 and TRBJ1-6; the match to TRBD1 covers 7 bases. V was pared by 6 bases and J by 3 bases, with 2 bases of the junction left unmatched. The CDR3 length is 13 residues. Per the germline V gene, CDR1 is SQVTM and CDR2 is ANQGSEA.

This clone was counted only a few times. CDR3 amino acids: CATSGGQETTGELFF. For the CDR3, the DNA is TGTGCCACCAGCGGGGGACAGGAGACCACCGGGGAGCTGTTTTTT. J is TRBJ2-2 and V is TRBV15; TRBD1 aligns across 8 bases. Trimming removed 5 bases from V and 4 bases from J; junction bases left unmatched: 6. CDR1 is LNHNV and CDR2 is YYDKDF in the germline V gene (reference sequence). This CDR3 comprises 15 residues.

The DNA of the CDR3 is TGTGCCAGCAGCAAAGGACTTAGCTGGGATGAGACCCAGTACTTC. As protein: CASSKGLSWDETQYF. This chain links TRBV7-2 with TRBJ2-5; possibly TRBD2 for D (5 bases). There are 15 residues in the CDR3. The germline gives CDR1 SGHTA, CDR2 FQGNSA. The germline V and J ends were trimmed by 5 bases and 5 bases, with 18 bases remaining between them. The variable domain in full, with the rest retrieved from reference TRBV7-2 and TRBJ2-5, is GAGVSQSPSNKVTEKGKDVELRCDPISGHTALYWYRQSLGQGLEFLIYFQGNSAPDKSGLPSDRFSAERTGGSVSTLTIQRTQQEDSAVYLCASSKGLSWDETQYFGPGTRLLVL.

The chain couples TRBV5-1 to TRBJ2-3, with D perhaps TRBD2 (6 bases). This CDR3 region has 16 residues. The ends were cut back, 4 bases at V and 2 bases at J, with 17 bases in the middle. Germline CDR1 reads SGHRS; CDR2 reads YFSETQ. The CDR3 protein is CASSPEEGQYTDTQYF. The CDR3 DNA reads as TGCGCCAGCAGCCCGGAGGAGGGCCAGTACACAGATACGCAGTATTTT.

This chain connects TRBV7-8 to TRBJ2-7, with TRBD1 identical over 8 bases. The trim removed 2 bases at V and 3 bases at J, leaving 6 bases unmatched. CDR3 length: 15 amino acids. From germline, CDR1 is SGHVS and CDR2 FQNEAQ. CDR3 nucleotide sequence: TGTGCCAGCAGCTTAACAGGGGGAAGAGGCTACGAGCAGTACTTC. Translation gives CASSLTGGRGYEQYF.